The next 30 T cell receptor beta chains were all read from a single sample in a study of T cells in Graves' hyperthyroidism and ophthalmopathy (dated by TCRdb to the late 2010s). Libraries were built with multiplex PCR. Sequenced using an Illumina HiSeq 2000. The TCR beta CDR3 regions were amplified from the RNA transcripts. The TCR CDR3 was subjected to a first round of RT-PCR using the HTBI primer set and the Qiagen OneStep RT-PCR kit. TCRdb ran its own pipeline on the public reads, namely fastp trimming at Q25 and MiXCR clone calling, and kept in-frame beta chains. Each CDR3 protein gets just one entry, which takes the most common genes and DNA from the rows behind it. For this sample there are over 150,000 distinct CDR3 sequences; about 17% appear just once. The biggest ten clones account for around 27% of the sample. The sequencing sample was made of blood. These TCRs come from a woman aged 45-59 years with Graves' hyperthyroidism.

As concerns this clonotype: At one end, the junction sequence differs from germline, possibly due to a read error. The chain links TRBV11-2 to TRBJ2-6; D is perhaps TRBD2 (9 bases). There are 16 residues in the CDR3. Germline values: CDR1 SGHAT, CDR2 FQNNGV. The CDR3 DNA is TGTGCCAACAGCTCCGGGACAGGCGGGAGGGCCGACGTCCTGACTTTC. Translating gives CANSSGTGGRADVLTF.

This clonotype came up a few times. The chain employs TRBV18 and TRBJ1-2; D is undetermined. CDR3 length: 12 amino acids. Germline loops: CDR1 KGHSH, CDR2 LQKENI. V dropped 2 bases and J dropped 3 bases, with 4 bases sitting between them. The CDR3 nucleotides read TGTGCCAGCTCACCATACGACTATGGCTACACCTTC. Translated, it gives CASSPYDYGYTF.

At least ten counts were recorded for this clonotype. The chain couples TRBV7-3 to TRBJ1-1; 12 bases agree with TRBD1. Germline V CDR1 and CDR2: SGHTA, FQGTGA. The length of the CDR3 is 13 residues. Trimming removed 6 bases from V and 10 bases from J; junction bases left unmatched: 6. The CDR3 DNA reads TGTGCCAGCAGTCTGGGACAGGGGGCGCGAGCTTTCTTT. Translating gives CASSLGQGARAFF. Full variable domain (rest looked up from reference TRBV7-3 and TRBJ1-1): GAGVSQTPSNKVTEKGKYVELRCDPISGHTALYWYRQSLGQGPEFLIYFQGTGAADDSGLPNDRFFAVRPEGSVSTLKIQRTERGDSAVYLCASSLGQGARAFFGQGTRLTVV.

The table lists this clonotype with many counts. J is TRBJ2-1 and V is TRBV6-1, with 11 bases lining up with TRBD2. Germline V gene data show CDR1 as MNHNS and CDR2 as SASEGT. There are 16 residues in the CDR3. Trimming removed 2 bases from V and 3 bases from J; junction bases left unmatched: 3. The CDR3: CASSEFGLAGYNEQFF. CDR3 DNA sequence: TGTGCCAGCAGTGAATTCGGACTAGCGGGCTACAATGAGCAGTTCTTC.

This chain links TRBV28 with TRBJ2-1; TRBD2 matches 11 bases. Germline CDR1 and CDR2: MDHEN and SYDVKM. Losses at the gene ends were 3 bases for V and 8 bases for J; bases not matched to a gene: 0. The CDR3 runs to 13 residues. CDR3 sequence (DNA): TGTGCCAGCAGTTTGGGACTAGCGGATGAGCAGTTCTTC. It encodes CASSLGLADEQFF. Complete variable domain (other parts from reference TRBV28 and TRBJ2-1): DVKVTQSSRYLVKRTGEKVFLECVQDMDHENMFWYRQDPGLGLRLIYFSYDVKMKEKGDIPEGYSVSREKKERFSLILESASTNQTSMYLCASSLGLADEQFFGPGTRLTVL.

This clonotype was counted ten times or more. The genes are TRBV6-2 or TRBV6-3 and TRBJ1-1; a possible D gene is TRBD1 (5 bases). The CDR3 totals 15 residues. CDR1 and CDR2 (germline): MNHEY, SVGEGT. The ends were cut back, 6 bases at V and 1 base at J, with 15 bases in the middle. CDR3 sequence reads: CASSDYLGGNTEAFF. CDR3 sequence (DNA): TGTGCCAGCAGCGACTACTTGGGGGGGAACACTGAAGCTTTCTTT.

This clonotype was detected many times. The CDR3 here is CASSLGQRLYGYTF. The CDR3 coding sequence is TGTGCCAGCAGCTTAGGACAGAGGCTCTATGGCTACACCTTC. V and J are TRBV11-2 and TRBJ1-2; D possibly corresponds to TRBD1 (5 bases). Germline V gives CDR1 SGHAT, CDR2 FQNNGV. V was shortened by 1 base and J by 4 bases, with 10 bases between the two germline ends. CDR3 size: 14 residues. The full variable domain, with the rest looked up from reference TRBV11-2 and TRBJ1-2, is EAGVAQSPRYKIIEKRQSVAFWCNPISGHATLYWYQQILGQGPKLLIQFQNNGVVDDSQLPKDRFSAERLKGVDSTLKIQPAKLEDSAVYLCASSLGQRLYGYTFGSGTRLTVV.

The chain has TRBV18 and TRBJ2-2; 9 bases agree with TRBD1. CDR1 is KGHSH and CDR2 is LQKENI in the germline V gene. This CDR3 comprises 15 residues. After removal of 8 bases from V and 8 bases from J, the junction contained 12 bases not matched to a gene. In DNA, the CDR3 is TGTGCCAGCCGGACAGGGGACGCAAGTCCTGGGGAGCTGTTTTTT. This encodes CASRTGDASPGELFF.

Comment on this clonotype: Its ends do not fully match the called genes, so a read error is possible. The CDR3 nucleotides are TGCGCCAGCAGCTCGACAGGGGGCGTATGGGTCTTC. This codes for CASSSTGGVWVF. The chain recombines TRBV5-1 with TRBJ2-1; 10 bases align to TRBD1. The CDR3 is 12 amino acids. Germline V gene data show CDR1 as SGHRS and CDR2 as YFSETQ.

This clonotype was seen repeatedly, ten times or more. The V call is TRBV12-3 or TRBV12-4, the J call TRBJ2-2, with TRBD1 matching over 7 bases. CDR3 length: 15 residues. Trimming took 10 bases from V and 3 from J; bases not matched to a gene: 11. The CDR3 DNA follows: TGTGCCACCAAAGAAGGGGGCCGTCACACCGGGGAGCTGTTTTTT. Translated, it gives CATKEGGRHTGELFF.

There are many counts of this clonotype. The chain carries TRBV2 and TRBJ2-6; no firm D call. Germline assignment: CDR1 SNHLY and CDR2 FYNNEI. Trimming removed 7 bases at V and 0 bases at J, with 4 bases between. The CDR3 length is 13 residues. CDR3 nucleotides: TGTGCCAGCATGGTCTCTGGGGCCAACGTCCTGACTTTC. Its protein is CASMVSGANVLTF. Using reference TRBV2 and TRBJ2-6 for the parts outside the CDR3, the full variable domain is EPEVTQTPSHQVTQMGQEVILRCVPISNHLYFYWYRQILGQKVEFLVSFYNNEISEKSEIFDDQFSVERPDGSNFTLKIRSTKLEDSAMYFCASMVSGANVLTFGAGSRLTVL.

The J gene is TRBJ1-5, the V gene TRBV6-2 or TRBV6-3; TRBD1 might be the D (6 bases). The CDR3 contains 15 residues. Germline values: CDR1 MNHEY, CDR2 SVGEGT. The V gene lost 6 bases and the J gene lost 5 bases, with 17 bases spanning the gap. CDR3 in amino acids: CASRPLWGLDQPQHF. The CDR3 nucleotides read TGTGCCAGCAGGCCCCTCTGGGGGCTCGATCAGCCCCAGCATTTT.

This clonotype has at least ten counts. V and J are TRBV20-1 and TRBJ2-1; perhaps TRBD2 as D (5 bases). The CDR3 has 17 amino acids. V was cut by 1 base and J by 1 base, with 17 bases left in between. Germline V CDR1 and CDR2: DFQATT, SNEGSKA (reference sequence). For the CDR3, the DNA is TGCAGTGCTAGAGGAGGGCAGTACAACCGGTCCTACAATGAGCAGTTCTTC. Encoded protein: CSARGGQYNRSYNEQFF.

This clonotype was seen at least ten times. V usage is TRBV27 and J usage is TRBJ2-2; 10 positions agree with TRBD1. Germline trimming cut 5 bases from V and 4 bases from J; bases unmatched to any gene: 7. Germline assignment: CDR1 MNHEY and CDR2 SMNVEV (reference sequence). There are 16 residues in the CDR3. The CDR3 here is CASSRGQGQGTGELFF. CDR3 nucleotides: TGTGCCAGCAGTCGGGGACAGGGGCAGGGCACCGGGGAGCTGTTTTTT.

This clonotype was recorded at least ten times. The chain links TRBV29-1 to TRBJ1-1, with 9 bases aligning to TRBD1. J was trimmed by 6 bases and V by 6 bases; bases with no gene match: 8. The CDR3 has 13 residues. Per the germline V gene, CDR1 is SQVTM and CDR2 is ANQGSEA. Here the CDR3 reads CSVRPRQGAEAFF. In nucleotides, the CDR3 is TGCAGCGTCCGGCCCAGACAGGGGGCTGAAGCTTTCTTT.

This clonotype was counted ten times or more. CDR3 loop: CATSREGGRDYGYTF. Here the CDR3 DNA reads TGTGCCACCAGCAGAGAGGGAGGAAGGGACTATGGCTACACCTTC. This sequence joins TRBV15 and TRBJ1-2; D is ambiguous. CDR3 length: 15 amino acids. The V end was cut by 0 bases, the J end by 3 bases, with 11 bases between. From germline, CDR1 is LNHNV and CDR2 YYDKDF (reference sequence).

This clonotype has a single count. This may be a read error, as it is one base from a much larger clone. This chain uses TRBV25-1 with TRBJ1-3; a weak D match, TRBD1 (6 bases). This CDR3 is 17 amino acids long. Trimming took off 10 bases at V and 0 bases at J, with 22 bases between the two ends. From germline, CDR1 is MGHDK and CDR2 SYGVNS. The CDR3 spells CATLGPGGNISGNTIYF. Written as DNA, the CDR3 is TGTGCCACCTTGGGTCCCGGGGGCAACATCTCTGGAAACACCATATATTTT.

This clonotype has ten or more counts. This sequence joins TRBV7-9 and TRBJ1-4, with a tentative D call TRBD1 (5 bases). V was shortened by 0 bases and J by 7 bases, with 12 bases between the two germline ends. The CDR3 has 15 amino acids. Germline CDR1 reads SEHNR; CDR2 reads FQNEAQ (reference sequence). In DNA form, the CDR3 reads TGTGCCAGCAGCTTAGCGGGGGGAAACGGTGAAAAACTGTTTTTT. Its translation is CASSLAGGNGEKLFF.

Many counts were recorded for this clonotype. The chain links TRBV6-1 to TRBJ2-5; 7 bases align to TRBD2. This CDR3 spans 15 amino acids. The ends lost 7 bases at V and 1 base at J; junction bases unmatched: 9. Germline V lookup: CDR1 MNHNS, CDR2 SASEGT. In nucleotides, the CDR3 is TGTGCCAGCAATCACGGCCCGGGGGGCCAAGAGACCCAGTACTTC. It codes for CASNHGPGGQETQYF.

Ten or more counts support this clonotype. This chain connects TRBV11-2 to TRBJ1-1, with D unclear. V was clipped by 0 bases and J by 7 bases, with 12 bases between them. The CDR3 spans 14 residues. In germline, CDR1 is SGHAT, CDR2 FQNNGV. CDR3 sequence: CASSLDGWADEAFF. The CDR3 DNA sequence: TGTGCCAGCAGCTTAGACGGATGGGCAGATGAAGCTTTCTTT.

This clonotype has a count of ten or more. The chain joins TRBV7-2 to TRBJ2-5; the D gene is possibly TRBD1 (7 bases). The V end was cut by 1 base, the J end by 4 bases, with 13 bases between. Germline V gene lookup returns CDR1 SGHTA and CDR2 FQGNSA. The CDR3 extends over 15 amino acids. The CDR3 DNA reads as TGTGCCAGCAGCTTAGTGACAGGGCGGGGAGAGACCCAGTACTTC. Residues: CASSLVTGRGETQYF.

This clonotype was counted a few times. V usage is TRBV7-9 and J usage is TRBJ1-6, with a weak D call TRBD1 (6 bases). CDR1 and CDR2 (germline): SEHNR, FQNEAQ (reference sequence). CDR3 length: 14 amino acids. The V gene lost 6 bases and the J gene lost 7 bases, with 13 bases spanning the gap. CDR3 sequence: CASSLTGPNSPLHF. In DNA, the CDR3 is TGTGCCAGCAGTCTGACAGGACCCAATTCACCCCTCCACTTT.

The V call is TRBV12-3 or TRBV12-4, the J call TRBJ2-4; 8 bases agree with TRBD1. Germline trimming cut 6 bases from V and 1 base from J; bases unmatched to any gene: 2. The CDR3 totals 14 residues. CDR3 residues: CASRWTGAKNIQYF. The CDR3 coding sequence is TGTGCCAGCAGATGGACAGGGGCCAAAAACATTCAGTACTTC.

The table lists this clonotype with many counts. The rearrangement links TRBV12-3 or TRBV12-4 to TRBJ2-1; 10 nucleotides agree with TRBD1. The CDR3 length is 14 residues. With 6 bases clipped from V and 6 bases from J, the junction kept 5 bases outside the gene matches. The CDR3 sequence: CASSLGQGINEQFF. The CDR3 DNA is TGTGCCAGCAGCCTGGGACAGGGGATCAATGAGCAGTTCTTC.

This clonotype was detected ten times or more. V is TRBV29-1 and J is TRBJ1-1, with no clear D. Trimming took off 3 bases at V and 8 bases at J, with 13 bases between the two ends. Germline V gene data show CDR1 as SQVTM and CDR2 as ANQGSEA. This CDR3 is 12 amino acids long. The CDR3 DNA sequence: TGCAGCGTTGATCCGGAACGGGCCGAAGCTTTCTTT. It codes for CSVDPERAEAFF.

This clonotype was seen a few times. A much larger clonotype is one base distant, so this may be a read error. The chain combines TRBV5-5 with TRBJ1-1; a possible D gene is TRBD1 (5 bases). Per germline, CDR1 SGHKS and CDR2 YYEKEE (reference sequence). The CDR3 is 14 residues long. CDR3 DNA: TGTGCCAGCAGCTTCTTGGGAATAGGGGCTGAAGCTCTCTTT. This gives the protein CASSFLGIGAEALF. The full variable domain, in which reference TRBV5-5 and TRBJ1-1 provide the parts outside the CDR3, is DAGVTQSPTHLIKTRGQQVTLRCSPISGHKSVSWYQQVLGQGPQFIFQYYEKEERGRGNFPDRFSARQFPNYSSELNVNALLLGDSALYLCASSFLGIGAEALFGQGTRLTVV.

This clonotype was recorded many times. This sequence joins TRBV6-1 and TRBJ2-1; 10 bases fit TRBD2. CDR3 length equals 14 residues. CDR1 MNHNS and CDR2 SASEGT come from the germline V gene. V gave up 11 bases and J gave up 9 bases; unmatched junction bases: 13. The CDR3 DNA follows: TGTGCCTCTAAGGCCGACAGCGGGGGGGCTGAGCAGTTCTTC. The encoded protein is CASKADSGGAEQFF.

The genes are TRBV7-2 and TRBJ1-1; D not certain. Per germline, CDR1 SGHTA and CDR2 FQGNSA. This CDR3 is built from 19 residues. Between the trimmed V and J ends, which lost 0 bases and 7 bases, there was a span of 27 bases. CDR3 residues: CASSLADGSIQLIRGEAFF. DNA for the CDR3: TGTGCCAGCAGCTTAGCCGATGGCTCCATACAGCTAATTCGAGGTGAAGCTTTCTTT.

In its sample, this clonotype was seen many times. The chain is built from TRBV18 and TRBJ2-1, with D perhaps matching TRBD1 (6 bases). CDR1 and CDR2 from the germline V gene are KGHSH and LQKENI. This CDR3 spans 12 amino acids. V lost 6 bases, J lost 15 bases, and 18 bases lay in between. The CDR3 reads CASSRDTTSWFF. The CDR3 DNA reads TGTGCCAGCTCTCGGGACACTACGTCTTGGTTCTTC.

The genes are TRBV5-6 and TRBJ1-1, with 8 positions matching TRBD1. The CDR3 totals 17 residues. J lost 4 bases, V lost 6 bases, and 17 bases had no gene match. Germline V lookup: CDR1 SGHDT, CDR2 YYEEEE. CDR3 bases: TGTGCCAGCATCGAACTGTTGCAGGGGGCGCGGAGCACTGAAGCTTTCTTT. Translation: CASIELLQGARSTEAFF.